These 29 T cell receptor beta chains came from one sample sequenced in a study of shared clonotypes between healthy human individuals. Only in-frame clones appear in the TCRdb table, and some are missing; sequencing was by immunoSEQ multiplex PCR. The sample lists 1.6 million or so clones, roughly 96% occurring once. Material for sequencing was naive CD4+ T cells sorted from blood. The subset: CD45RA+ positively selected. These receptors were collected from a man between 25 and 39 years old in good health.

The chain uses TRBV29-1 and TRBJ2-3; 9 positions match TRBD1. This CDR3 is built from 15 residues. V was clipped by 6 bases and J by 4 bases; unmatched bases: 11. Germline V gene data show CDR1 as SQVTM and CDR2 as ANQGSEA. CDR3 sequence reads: CSVGQGHSGSDTQYF. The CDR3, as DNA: TGCAGCGTGGGACAGGGTCACAGCGGATCAGATACGCAGTATTTT.

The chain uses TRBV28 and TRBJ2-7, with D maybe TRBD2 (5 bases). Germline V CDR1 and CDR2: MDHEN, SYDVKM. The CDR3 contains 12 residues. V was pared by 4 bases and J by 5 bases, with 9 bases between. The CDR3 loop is CASSSSPNEQYF. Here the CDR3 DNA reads TGTGCCAGCAGTTCTAGCCCAAACGAGCAGTACTTC.

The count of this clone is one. The CDR3 loop reads CASSRTGGEVEQYF. The CDR3 coding sequence is TGTGCCAGCAGTCGGACAGGGGGTGAGGTCGAGCAGTACTTC. V is TRBV5-5 and J is TRBJ2-7; TRBD1 matches 10 bases. The CDR3 is 14 residues long. Germline CDR1 reads SGHKS; CDR2 reads YYEKEE (reference sequence). Trimming cost V 5 bases and J 6 bases; bases outside gene matches: 8.

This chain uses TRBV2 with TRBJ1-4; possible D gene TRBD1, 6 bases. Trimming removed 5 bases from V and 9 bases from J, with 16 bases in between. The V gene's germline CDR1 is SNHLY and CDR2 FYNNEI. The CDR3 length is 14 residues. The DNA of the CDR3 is TGTGCCAGCAGTAAAGTGACAGGCGGGAAAAAACTGTTTTTT. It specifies CASSKVTGGKKLFF.

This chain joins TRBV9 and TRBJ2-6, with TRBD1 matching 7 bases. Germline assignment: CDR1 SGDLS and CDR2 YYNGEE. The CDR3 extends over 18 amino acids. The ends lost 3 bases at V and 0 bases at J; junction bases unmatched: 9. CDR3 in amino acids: CASSERPGGPSGANVLTF. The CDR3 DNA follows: TGTGCCAGCAGCGAGAGGCCAGGGGGACCCTCTGGGGCCAACGTCCTGACTTTC. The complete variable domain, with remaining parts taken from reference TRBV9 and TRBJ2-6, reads DSGVTQTPKHLITATGQRVTLRCSPRSGDLSVYWYQQSLDQGLQFLIQYYNGEERAKGNILERFSAQQFPDLHSELNLSSLELGDSALYFCASSERPGGPSGANVLTFGAGSRLTVL.

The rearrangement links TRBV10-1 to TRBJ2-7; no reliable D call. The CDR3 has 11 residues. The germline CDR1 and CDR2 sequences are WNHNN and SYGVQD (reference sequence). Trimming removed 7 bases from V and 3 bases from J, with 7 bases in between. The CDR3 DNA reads TGCGCCAGCATCTCAGGCTACGAGCAGTACTTC. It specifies CASISGYEQYF.

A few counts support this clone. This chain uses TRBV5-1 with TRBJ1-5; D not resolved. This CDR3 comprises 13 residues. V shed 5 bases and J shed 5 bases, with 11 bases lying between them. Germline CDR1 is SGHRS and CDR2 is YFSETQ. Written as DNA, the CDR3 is TGCGCCAGCAGGGACTCAGACGATCAGCCCCAGCATTTT. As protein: CASRDSDDQPQHF.

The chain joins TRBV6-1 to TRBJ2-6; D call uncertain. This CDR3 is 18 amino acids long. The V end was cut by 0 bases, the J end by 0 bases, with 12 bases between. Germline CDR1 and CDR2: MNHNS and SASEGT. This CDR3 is CASSEAFVSASGANVLTF. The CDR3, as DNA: TGTGCCAGCAGTGAAGCGTTCGTGTCCGCCTCTGGGGCCAACGTCCTGACTTTC.

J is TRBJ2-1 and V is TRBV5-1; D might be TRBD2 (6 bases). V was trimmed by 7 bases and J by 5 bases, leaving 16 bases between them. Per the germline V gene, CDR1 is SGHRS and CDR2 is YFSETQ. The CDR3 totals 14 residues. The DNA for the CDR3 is TGCGCCAGCTTCGATGGGCCGGGAGACAATGAGCAGTTCTTC. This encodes CASFDGPGDNEQFF.

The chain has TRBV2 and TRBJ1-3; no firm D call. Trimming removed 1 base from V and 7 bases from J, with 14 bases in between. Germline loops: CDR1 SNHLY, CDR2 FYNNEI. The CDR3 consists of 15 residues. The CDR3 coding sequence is TGTGCCAGCAGTGAAGGTCGAACTTGGAGGAACACCATATATTTT. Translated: CASSEGRTWRNTIYF. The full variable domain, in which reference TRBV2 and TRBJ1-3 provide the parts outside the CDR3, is EPEVTQTPSHQVTQMGQEVILRCVPISNHLYFYWYRQILGQKVEFLVSFYNNEISEKSEIFDDQFSVERPDGSNFTLKIRSTKLEDSAMYFCASSEGRTWRNTIYFGEGSWLTVV.

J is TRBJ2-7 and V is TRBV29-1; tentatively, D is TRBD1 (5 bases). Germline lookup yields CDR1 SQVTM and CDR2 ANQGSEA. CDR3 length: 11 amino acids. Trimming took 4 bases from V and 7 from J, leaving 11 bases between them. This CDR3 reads CSVGTMLEQYF. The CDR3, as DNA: TGCAGCGTTGGGACAATGCTAGAGCAGTACTTC.

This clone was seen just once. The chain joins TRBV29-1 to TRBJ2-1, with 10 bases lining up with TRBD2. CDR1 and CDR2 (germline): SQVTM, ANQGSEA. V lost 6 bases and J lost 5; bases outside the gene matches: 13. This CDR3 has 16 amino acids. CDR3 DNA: TGCAGCGTCCATAGGGCCGGGACTAGCGAAAACAATGAGCAGTTCTTC. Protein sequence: CSVHRAGTSENNEQFF.

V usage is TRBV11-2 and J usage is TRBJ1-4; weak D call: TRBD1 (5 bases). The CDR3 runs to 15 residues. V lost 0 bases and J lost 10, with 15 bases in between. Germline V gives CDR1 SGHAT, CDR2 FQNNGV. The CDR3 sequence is CASSLDLRRDGKLFF. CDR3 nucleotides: TGTGCCAGCAGCTTAGATCTAAGGAGGGACGGAAAACTGTTTTTT.

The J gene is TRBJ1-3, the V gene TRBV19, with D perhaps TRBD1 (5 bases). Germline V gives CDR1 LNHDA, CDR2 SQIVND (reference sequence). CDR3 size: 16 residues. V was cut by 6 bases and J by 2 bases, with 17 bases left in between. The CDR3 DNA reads TGTGCCAGTAGGAAAGGAGGAGCGGGGGCTGGAAACACCATATATTTT. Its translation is CASRKGGAGAGNTIYF.

CDR3 amino acids: CASSKTPGFTDTQYF. CDR3 nucleotide sequence: TGTGCCAGCAGTAAAACGCCGGGTTTCACAGATACGCAGTATTTT. The V and J genes are TRBV6-6 and TRBJ2-3; D ambiguous. CDR3 length: 15 residues. Trimming took 5 bases from V and 2 from J, leaving 14 bases between them. Germline CDR1 MNHNY, CDR2 SVGAGI (reference sequence).

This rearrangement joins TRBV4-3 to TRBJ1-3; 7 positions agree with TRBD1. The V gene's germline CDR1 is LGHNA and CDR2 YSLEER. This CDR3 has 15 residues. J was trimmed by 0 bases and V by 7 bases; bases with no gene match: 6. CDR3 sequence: CASKQGLGSGNTIYF. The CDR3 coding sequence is TGCGCCAGCAAACAGGGGCTAGGCTCTGGAAACACCATATATTTT.

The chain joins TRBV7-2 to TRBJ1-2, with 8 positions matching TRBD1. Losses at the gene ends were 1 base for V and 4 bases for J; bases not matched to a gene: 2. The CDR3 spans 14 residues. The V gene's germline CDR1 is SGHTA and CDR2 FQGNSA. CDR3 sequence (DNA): TGTGCCAGCAGCTTAGAGGGACAGGTCTATGGCTACACCTTC. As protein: CASSLEGQVYGYTF.

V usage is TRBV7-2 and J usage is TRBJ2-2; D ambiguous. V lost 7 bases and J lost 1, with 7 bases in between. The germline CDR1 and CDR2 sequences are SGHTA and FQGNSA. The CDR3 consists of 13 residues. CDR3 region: CASNPMNTGELFF. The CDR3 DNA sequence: TGTGCCAGCAATCCGATGAACACCGGGGAGCTGTTTTTT.

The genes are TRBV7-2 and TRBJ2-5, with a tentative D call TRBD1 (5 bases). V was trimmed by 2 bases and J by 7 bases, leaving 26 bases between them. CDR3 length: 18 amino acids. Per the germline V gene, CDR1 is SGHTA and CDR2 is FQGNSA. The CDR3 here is CASSLRFGAHQRTGTQYF. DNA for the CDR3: TGTGCCAGCAGCTTAAGGTTTGGCGCCCATCAACGCACAGGGACCCAGTACTTC.

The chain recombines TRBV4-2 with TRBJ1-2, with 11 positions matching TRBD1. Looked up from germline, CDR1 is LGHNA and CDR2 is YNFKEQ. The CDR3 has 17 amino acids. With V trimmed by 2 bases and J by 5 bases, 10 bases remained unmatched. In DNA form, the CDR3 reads TGTGCCAGCAGCCAACTTACGAAACGGGACAGGGGGTATGGCTACACCTTC. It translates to CASSQLTKRDRGYGYTF.

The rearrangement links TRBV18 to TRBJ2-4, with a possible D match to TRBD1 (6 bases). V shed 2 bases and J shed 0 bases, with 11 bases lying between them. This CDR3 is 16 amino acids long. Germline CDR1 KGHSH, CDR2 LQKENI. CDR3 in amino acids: CASSPYGTQAKNIQYF. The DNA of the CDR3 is TGTGCCAGCTCACCATACGGGACACAAGCCAAAAACATTCAGTACTTC. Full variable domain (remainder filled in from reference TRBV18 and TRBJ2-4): NAGVMQNPRHLVRRRGQEARLRCSPMKGHSHVYWYRQLPEEGLKFMVYLQKENIIDESGMPKERFSAEFPKEGPSILRIQQVVRGDSAAYFCASSPYGTQAKNIQYFGAGTRLSVL.

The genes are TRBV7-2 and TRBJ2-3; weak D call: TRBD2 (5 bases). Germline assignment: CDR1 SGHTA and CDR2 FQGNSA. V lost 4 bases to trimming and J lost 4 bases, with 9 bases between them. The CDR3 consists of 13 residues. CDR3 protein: CASSSLAADTQYF. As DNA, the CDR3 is TGTGCCAGCAGCTCCCTAGCAGCAGATACGCAGTATTTT.

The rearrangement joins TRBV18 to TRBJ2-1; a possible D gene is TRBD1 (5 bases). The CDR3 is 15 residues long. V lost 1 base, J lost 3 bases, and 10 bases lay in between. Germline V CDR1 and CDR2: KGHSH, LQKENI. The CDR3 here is CASSPQGLLYNEQFF. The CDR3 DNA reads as TGTGCCAGCTCACCACAGGGGCTCCTCTACAATGAGCAGTTCTTC.

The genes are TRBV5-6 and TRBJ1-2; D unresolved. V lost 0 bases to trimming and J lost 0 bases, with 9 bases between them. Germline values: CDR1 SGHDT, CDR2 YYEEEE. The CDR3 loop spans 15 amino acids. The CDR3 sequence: CASSLGPLANYGYTF. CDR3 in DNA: TGTGCCAGCAGCTTGGGACCACTAGCTAACTATGGCTACACCTTC.

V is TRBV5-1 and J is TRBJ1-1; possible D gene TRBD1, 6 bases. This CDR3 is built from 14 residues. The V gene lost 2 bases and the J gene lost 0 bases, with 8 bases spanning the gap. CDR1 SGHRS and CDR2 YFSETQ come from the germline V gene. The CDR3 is CASSFQGLNTEAFF. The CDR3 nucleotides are TGCGCCAGCAGCTTTCAGGGGCTGAACACTGAAGCTTTCTTT.

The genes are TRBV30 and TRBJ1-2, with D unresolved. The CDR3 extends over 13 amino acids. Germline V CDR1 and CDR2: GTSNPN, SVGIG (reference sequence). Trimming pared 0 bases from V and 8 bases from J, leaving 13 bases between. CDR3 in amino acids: CAWSVTQSGGYTF. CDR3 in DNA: TGTGCCTGGAGTGTAACTCAAAGTGGAGGCTACACCTTC.

The CDR3 bases are TGTGCCAGCAGCCAAGATGCGGGACAGGGTTCTAATCAGCCCCAGCATTTT. It specifies CASSQDAGQGSNQPQHF. V gene TRBV14 combines with J gene TRBJ1-5; TRBD1 matches at 9 bases. The germline gives CDR1 SGHDN, CDR2 FVKESK. The CDR3 is 17 residues long. V shed 0 bases, J shed 4 bases, and the junction held 7 bases outside the gene matches.

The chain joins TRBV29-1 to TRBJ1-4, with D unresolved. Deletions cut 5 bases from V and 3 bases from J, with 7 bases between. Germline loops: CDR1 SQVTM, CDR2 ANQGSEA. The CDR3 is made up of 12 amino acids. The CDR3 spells CSVRQANEKLFF. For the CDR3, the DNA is TGCAGCGTTAGGCAGGCTAATGAAAAACTGTTTTTT.

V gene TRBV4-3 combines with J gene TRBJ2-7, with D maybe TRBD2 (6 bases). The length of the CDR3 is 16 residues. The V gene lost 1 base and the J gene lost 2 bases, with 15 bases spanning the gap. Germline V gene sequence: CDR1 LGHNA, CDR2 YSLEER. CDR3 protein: CASSQVRGYGPYEQYF. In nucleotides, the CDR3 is TGCGCCAGCAGCCAAGTCCGGGGGTACGGGCCCTACGAGCAGTACTTC.